The 18 T cell receptor beta chains below all came from one sample that was sequenced in a study of blood T cell repertoires in COVID-19. Here immunoSEQ multiplex PCR was the method, and the copy in TCRdb shows in-frame clones only, minus some. The sample holds just under 150,000 clones, around four fifths seen once. The specimen sequenced was peripheral blood. Receptors were obtained from a human donor in a cohort sampled during active COVID-19.

This clone appeared once. The genes are TRBV20-1 and TRBJ2-3; D is unclear. The V gene's germline CDR1 is DFQATT and CDR2 SNEGSKA (reference sequence). This CDR3 has 11 amino acids. V lost 5 bases and J 3 bases, leaving 6 bases between the germline ends. The CDR3 region is CSAAQTDTQYF. CDR3 nucleotide sequence: TGCAGTGCTGCCCAGACAGATACGCAGTATTTT.

The rearrangement uses TRBV30 and TRBJ1-1; unclear D gene. Germline V CDR1 and CDR2: GTSNPN, SVGIG (reference sequence). The CDR3 is made up of 13 amino acids. The V and J ends lost 3 bases and 0 bases respectively, with 8 bases between them. CDR3 in DNA: TGTGCCTGGAGGTCGGGATTGAACACTGAAGCTTTCTTT. Amino acids: CAWRSGLNTEAFF. Drawing the rest from reference TRBV30 and TRBJ1-1, the complete variable domain is SQTIHQWPATLVQPVGSPLSLECTVEGTSNPNLYWYRQAAGRGLQLLFYSVGIGQISSEVPQNLSASRPQDRQFILSSKKLLLSDSGFYLCAWRSGLNTEAFFGQGTRLTVV.

This chain connects TRBV7-3 to TRBJ1-2; TRBD1 agrees at 9 bases. The V segment lost 5 bases and the J segment 2 bases; nucleotides outside the gene matches: 3. Germline V CDR1 and CDR2: SGHTA, FQGTGA. The CDR3 consists of 14 residues. CDR3 sequence reads: CASSAGTGNYGYTF. CDR3 coding DNA: TGTGCCAGCAGCGCCGGGACAGGGAACTATGGCTACACCTTC.

This clone was seen more than once but under ten times. The chain has TRBV19 and TRBJ1-5; no clear D. The CDR3 totals 13 residues. Germline loops: CDR1 LNHDA, CDR2 SQIVND (reference sequence). Between the trimmed V and J ends, which lost 1 base and 4 bases, there was a span of 5 bases. The CDR3 nucleotides read TGTGCCAGTAGTATAGGGGAGAATCAGCCCCAGCATTTT. Translation: CASSIGENQPQHF. Full variable domain (rest looked up from reference TRBV19 and TRBJ1-5): DGGITQSPKYLFRKEGQNVTLSCEQNLNHDAMYWYRQDPGQGLRLIYYSQIVNDFQKGDIAEGYSVSREKKESFPLTVTSAQKNPTAFYLCASSIGENQPQHFGDGTRLSIL.

This clone was observed a few times. The chain joins TRBV28 to TRBJ1-6; 8 nucleotides match TRBD1. Trimming removed 8 bases from V and 9 bases from J; junction bases left unmatched: 12. The CDR3 is 15 amino acids. The germline V gene encodes CDR1 MDHEN and CDR2 SYDVKM. CDR3 loop: CASLPSHRGGSPLHF. The CDR3 bases are TGTGCCAGCCTACCCAGCCACAGGGGGGGTTCACCCCTCCACTTT.

The chain combines TRBV28 with TRBJ1-5, with D unresolved. Germline V gives CDR1 MDHEN, CDR2 SYDVKM. The CDR3 extends over 12 amino acids. The V and J ends lost 5 bases and 5 bases respectively, with 7 bases between them. The CDR3 DNA follows: TGTGCCAGCAGTCCCCTGTATCAGCCCCAGCATTTT. Translated: CASSPLYQPQHF.

V usage is TRBV7-2 and J usage is TRBJ2-3, with 12 bases identical to TRBD2. Trimming at V came to 5 bases and at J to 4 bases, leaving 7 bases not matched to a gene. This CDR3 region has 16 residues. The germline gives CDR1 SGHTA, CDR2 FQGNSA. CDR3: CASSLASGRAPDTQYF. In DNA, the CDR3 is TGTGCCAGCAGCCTCGCTAGCGGGAGGGCCCCAGATACGCAGTATTTT.

The J gene is TRBJ2-3, the V gene TRBV2; TRBD2 aligns across 7 bases. The CDR3 has 15 amino acids. The trim removed 6 bases at V and 0 bases at J, leaving 6 bases unmatched. Per germline, CDR1 SNHLY and CDR2 FYNNEI. CDR3 coding DNA: TGTGCCAGCAGAAGGAGCGGGACTAGCACAGATACGCAGTATTTT. This translates into CASRRSGTSTDTQYF. Drawing the rest from reference TRBV2 and TRBJ2-3, the complete variable domain is EPEVTQTPSHQVTQMGQEVILRCVPISNHLYFYWYRQILGQKVEFLVSFYNNEISEKSEIFDDQFSVERPDGSNFTLKIRSTKLEDSAMYFCASRRSGTSTDTQYFGPGTRLTVL.

V gene TRBV24-1 combines with J gene TRBJ2-3; tentatively, D is TRBD1 (6 bases). The germline V and J ends were trimmed by 7 bases and 1 base, with 11 bases remaining between them. Germline assignment: CDR1 KGHDR and CDR2 SFDVKD. The CDR3 runs 14 residues. The CDR3 region is CATRSQGGTDTQYF. The CDR3 region has the DNA TGTGCCACCAGGTCACAGGGAGGCACAGATACGCAGTATTTT.

CDR3 loop: CASSPQSTGWDYGYTF. The CDR3 nucleotides are TGTGCCAGCAGCCCCCAATCGACAGGGTGGGACTATGGCTACACCTTC. This sequence joins TRBV7-2 and TRBJ1-2; 7 bases are a match to TRBD1. The CDR3 sequence is 16 residues long. After removal of 5 bases from V and 3 bases from J, the junction contained 12 bases not matched to a gene. The germline gives CDR1 SGHTA, CDR2 FQGNSA.

The chain employs TRBV5-1 and TRBJ1-1; D call uncertain. Germline values: CDR1 SGHRS, CDR2 YFSETQ. The CDR3 loop spans 13 amino acids. Trimming took off 2 bases at V and 3 bases at J, with 8 bases between the two ends. The CDR3 DNA follows: TGCGCCAGCAGCTTCAGTTTGGACACTGAAGCTTTCTTT. Its translation is CASSFSLDTEAFF.

This sequence joins TRBV19 and TRBJ2-5, with 7 bases lining up with TRBD1. Germline V gene data show CDR1 as LNHDA and CDR2 as SQIVND (reference sequence). The CDR3 has 14 residues. The junction had 8 bases not matched to a gene; V was cut back by 5 bases and J by 5 bases. In nucleotides, the CDR3 is TGTGCCAGTAGTTATACAGGGGTCGGGGAGACCCAGTACTTC. As protein: CASSYTGVGETQYF.

The V call is TRBV11-2, the J call TRBJ2-1, with a tentative D call TRBD2 (5 bases). The CDR3 is 16 residues long. CDR1 and CDR2 (germline): SGHAT, FQNNGV. V was pared by 3 bases and J by 0 bases, with 12 bases between. This CDR3 is CASSFSSGSSYNEQFF. The DNA for the CDR3 is TGTGCCAGCAGCTTTAGTTCGGGGAGCTCCTACAATGAGCAGTTCTTC.

This clone was found a few times. The genes are TRBV5-4 and TRBJ1-1; D uncertain. The germline gives CDR1 SGHNT, CDR2 YYREEE (reference sequence). Trimming shortened V by 8 bases and J by 1 base, and 12 bases separated the two germline ends. This CDR3 comprises 13 residues. CDR3 residues: CASIGRSNTEAFF. Here the CDR3 DNA reads TGTGCCAGTATTGGTAGATCGAACACTGAAGCTTTCTTT.

This clone was counted at least ten times. This chain joins TRBV19 and TRBJ1-5; TRBD1 matches 9 bases. V lost 4 bases to trimming and J lost 5 bases; unmatched junction nucleotides: 3. The CDR3 runs to 14 residues. Per germline, CDR1 LNHDA and CDR2 SQIVND (reference sequence). Written as DNA, the CDR3 is TGTGCCAGTAGTACGGACAGGGGTTATCAGCCCCAGCATTTT. It translates to CASSTDRGYQPQHF.

This chain links TRBV6-2 or TRBV6-3 with TRBJ2-1; 7 bases line up with TRBD2. Germline V lookup: CDR1 MNHEY, CDR2 SVGEGT. J lost 9 bases, V lost 3 bases, and 11 bases had no gene match. This CDR3 comprises 15 residues. The CDR3 coding sequence is TGTGCCAGCAGTTATGAGGGGAGGGTTGGAGGTGAGCAGTTCTTC. This codes for CASSYEGRVGGEQFF.

The chain is built from TRBV29-1 and TRBJ2-5, with TRBD1 as a possible D gene (7 bases). Looked up from germline, CDR1 is SQVTM and CDR2 is ANQGSEA. The V end lost 7 bases, the J end lost 4 bases, and 22 bases lay between the germline ends. The CDR3 length is 15 residues. This CDR3 reads CSARTGLTGLETQYF. Written as DNA, the CDR3 is TGCAGCGCCCGGACGGGACTGACAGGGCTAGAGACCCAGTACTTC.

The chain joins TRBV10-1 to TRBJ1-1, with 7 bases aligning to TRBD1. Germline CDR1 WNHNN, CDR2 SYGVQD (reference sequence). V was pared by 5 bases and J by 10 bases, with 4 bases of the junction left unmatched. This CDR3 is 11 amino acids long. The CDR3 DNA sequence: TGCGCCAGCAGTTTCCAGGGGGTAGCTTTCTTT. Protein sequence: CASSFQGVAFF.